This T cell receptor beta chain was sequenced during a study of cytomegalovirus exposure and HLA in healthy donors (TCRdb year 2017). Regarding the study in general: The approximately 710 repertoires of the first cohort and the roughly 110 validation repertoires were produced on the same platform, according to a later analysis. The study aimed to test whether signatures of past pathogen exposure could be identified by cataloging public T cell receptors. In addition to the first cohort of approximately 670 subjects, a separate validation cohort of over 90 different subjects was used. The study combined high-throughput TCR immunosequencing, statistical association of individual TCRs with disease status, and machine learning to predict cytomegalovirus infection status.

Libraries were prepared through the immunoSEQ multiplex PCR assay. For the original study's pipeline: A statistical classification framework was built to diagnose cytomegalovirus status from the catalog of TCR beta chain sequences. The table comes from immuneACCESS by way of TCRdb, which keeps in-frame sequences with V and J called. Part of the clones is missing from these tables; in studies checked, under half for an unresolved V gene and the rest for unknown reasons. Clone size and V and J calls were adopted from that table, with D and trimming inferred from the DNA. The sample yields 150,000 to 200,000 clones; approximately 83% were counted once. Under 3.5% of the sample is taken by the ten largest. Separate from the roughly 700-subject first cohort, the validation cohort of 95 to 150 subjects was the group to which the donors belonged. This clone came up many times. Its antigen target is currently unknown. There are no base qualities to consult, and no much larger clone falls within one base.

The investigation overall reported the following: All 120 or so repertoires were used to score co-occurrence in the validation cohort in a later analysis, because that analysis had no HLA typing for the cohort. The study listed 150 to 200 TCR beta chains as associated with cytomegalovirus. In both the original and validation cohorts, the classifier was reported to diagnose cytomegalovirus status with high specificity and sensitivity. Three of the identified cytomegalovirus-associated TCR beta chains were confirmed in vitro to be specific for cytomegalovirus antigens. Of the cluster scores, around 95% were above 0 in a later analysis, which found that TCRs clustered in the first cohort also tended to co-occur in the 130 or so validation repertoires. According to the authors, the approach could potentially be generalized to other disease states and immunological phenotypes. Most TCR sequences were observed very rarely across donors, whereas some public TCRs were present in many individuals.

CDR1 and CDR2, looked up from the germline V gene, are SNHLY and FYNNEI. The CDR3 goes from the cysteine to the phenylalanine over 14 residues. Only CDR3 DNA remains: 42 bases, in frame from the first base. Trimmed from V: 4 bases; trimmed from J: 1 base; junction bases lacking a gene match: 3. This receptor was identified in a woman aged 18-30 years in good health and CMV-seropositive. In this chain, TRBV2 is recombined with TRBJ2-7, with 8 bases matching TRBD2. Material: PBMCs. The sequence in DNA is TGTGCCAGCAGTGGGGAGCGGGGGTCCTACGAGCAGTACTTC. This yields the protein CASSGERGSYEQYF. With the portions outside the CDR3 filled from the reference TRBV2 and TRBJ2-7 genes, the complete variable region becomes EPEVTQTPSHQVTQMGQEVILRCVPISNHLYFYWYRQILGQKVEFLVSFYNNEISEKSEIFDDQFSVERPDGSNFTLKIRSTKLEDSAMYFCASSGERGSYEQYFGPGTRLTVT.